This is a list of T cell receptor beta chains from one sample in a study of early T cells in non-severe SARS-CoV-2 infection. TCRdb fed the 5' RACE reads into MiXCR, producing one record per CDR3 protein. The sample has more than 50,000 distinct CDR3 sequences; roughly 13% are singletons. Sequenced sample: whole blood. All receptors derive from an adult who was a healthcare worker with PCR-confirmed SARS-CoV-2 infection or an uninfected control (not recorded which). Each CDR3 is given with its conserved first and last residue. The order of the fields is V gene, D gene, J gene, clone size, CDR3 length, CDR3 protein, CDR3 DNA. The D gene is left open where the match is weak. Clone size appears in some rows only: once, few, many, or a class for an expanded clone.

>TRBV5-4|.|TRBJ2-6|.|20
CASSLGGTGTPFSGANVLTF
TGTGCCAGCAGCTTGGGGGGTACAGGGACCCCTTTTTCTGGGGCCAACGTCCTGACTTTC
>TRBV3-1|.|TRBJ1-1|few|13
CASSQAGGSEAFF
TGTGCCAGCAGCCAGGCGGGGGGCAGCGAAGCTTTCTTT
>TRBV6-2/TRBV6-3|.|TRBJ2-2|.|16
CATRRAWQGYTGELFF
TGTGCCACCCGACGAGCTTGGCAGGGTTACACCGGGGAGCTGTTTTTT
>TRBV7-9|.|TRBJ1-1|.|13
CASSPVVRTEAFF
TGTGCCAGCAGCCCCGTCGTTAGGACTGAAGCTTTCTTT
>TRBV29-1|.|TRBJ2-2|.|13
CSVGGTSTGELFF
TGCAGCGTAGGAGGGACGAGTACCGGGGAGCTGTTTTTT
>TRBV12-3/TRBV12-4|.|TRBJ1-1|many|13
CASNGQGRAEAFF
TGTGCCAGCAACGGGCAGGGGAGGGCTGAAGCTTTCTTT
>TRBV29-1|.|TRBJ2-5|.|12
CSVERSQETQYF
TGCAGCGTTGAACGGTCCCAAGAGACCCAGTACTTC
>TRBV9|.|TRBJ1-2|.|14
CASSTQNSPYGYTF
TGTGCCAGCAGCACACAGAATTCCCCCTATGGCTACACCTTC
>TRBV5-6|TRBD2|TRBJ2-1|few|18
CASRPLAGGRNSYNEQFF
TGTGCCAGCAGACCACTAGCGGGAGGGCGAAACTCCTACAATGAGCAGTTCTTC
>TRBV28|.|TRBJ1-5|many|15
CASSAGTHSNQPQHF
TGTGCCAGCAGTGCCGGGACACATAGCAATCAGCCCCAGCATTTT
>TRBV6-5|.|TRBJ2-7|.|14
CASKHQGASYEQYF
TGTGCCAGCAAACATCAGGGTGCCTCCTACGAGCAGTACTTC
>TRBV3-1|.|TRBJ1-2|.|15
CASSLQPQGNYGYTF
TGTGCCAGCAGCCTCCAACCCCAGGGAAACTATGGCTACACCTTC
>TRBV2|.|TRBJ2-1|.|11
CASRTDLKQFF
TGTGCCAGCAGGACAGACCTCAAGCAGTTCTTC
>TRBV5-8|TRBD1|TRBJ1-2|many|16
CASSLGTGVVNYGYTF
TGTGCCAGCAGCTTGGGGACAGGGGTCGTGAACTATGGCTACACCTTC
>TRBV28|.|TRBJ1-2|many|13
CASRPNNNYGYTF
TGTGCCAGCAGACCCAACAATAACTATGGCTACACCTTC
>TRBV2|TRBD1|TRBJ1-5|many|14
CASGGEQGLQPQHF
TGTGCCAGCGGTGGGGAACAGGGGCTTCAGCCCCAGCATTTT
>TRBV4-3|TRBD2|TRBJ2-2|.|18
CASTPGTSGGMNTGELFF
TGCGCCAGCACCCCCGGGACTAGCGGGGGGATGAACACCGGGGAGCTGTTTTTT
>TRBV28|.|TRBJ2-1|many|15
CASSFTRAFGNEQFF
TGTGCCAGCAGTTTCACTCGCGCGTTTGGAAATGAGCAGTTCTTC
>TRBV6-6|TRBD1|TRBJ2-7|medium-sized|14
CASSYGTGGYEQYF
TGTGCCAGCAGTTACGGGACAGGGGGCTACGAGCAGTACTTC
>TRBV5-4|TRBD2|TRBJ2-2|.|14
CASSLSGSHSGLFF
TGTGCCAGCAGCTTGAGCGGGAGTCATTCCGGGCTGTTTTTT
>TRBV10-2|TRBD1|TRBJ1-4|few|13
CASSEPGQGQLFF
TGCGCCAGCAGTGAGCCAGGACAGGGGCAACTGTTTTTT
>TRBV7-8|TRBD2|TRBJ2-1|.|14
CASSFSGGGNEQFF
TGTGCCAGCAGCTTTTCGGGCGGGGGCAATGAGCAGTTCTTC
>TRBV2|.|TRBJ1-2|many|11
CASSEDYGYTF
TGTGCCAGCAGTGAAGATTATGGCTACACCTTC
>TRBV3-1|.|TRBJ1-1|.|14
CASSPERWNTEAFF
TGTGCCAGCAGCCCTGAGCGGTGGAACACTGAAGCTTTCTTT
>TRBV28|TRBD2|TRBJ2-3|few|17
CASSSRLAGWLADTQYF
TGTGCCAGCAGTTCTCGACTAGCGGGGTGGTTAGCGGATACGCAGTATTTT
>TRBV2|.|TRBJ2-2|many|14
CATLSLRGTGELFF
TGTGCCACCCTATCCCTGCGTGGCACCGGGGAGCTGTTTTTT